This T cell receptor (beta chain) was identified during a study of T cell responses to AZD1222 COVID-19 vaccine. Assay used: immunoSEQ multiplex PCR; TCRdb lists only in-frame clones, some missing. Counted here are roughly 140,000 clones, approximately 90% occurring once; the ten biggest clones make up about 2%. The germline V and J ends were trimmed by 1 base and 0 bases, with 7 bases remaining between them. CDR1 is SEHNR and CDR2 is FQNEAQ in the germline V gene (reference sequence). The CDR3 spans 14 residues. Study-level points and caveats: Of spike-specific TCRs, nearly half reportedly target regions left unmutated in variants. Distributed over spike, vaccine-associated CD4 TCRs predominated at 160-218 and 743-854. Donors, mostly white British, included more females; clonal diversity was possibly underestimated.

In the case of this clone: As yet, its antigen is unknown.

V usage is TRBV7-9 and J usage is TRBJ2-7; D is uncertain. The source is an adult who received the AZD1222 COVID-19 vaccine. The input for sequencing was peripheral blood, taken 28 days after the second AZD1222 dose. DNA for the CDR3: TGTGCCAGCAGCTTAGAAATCAGCTCCTACGAGCAGTACTTC. The encoded protein is CASSLEISSYEQYF.